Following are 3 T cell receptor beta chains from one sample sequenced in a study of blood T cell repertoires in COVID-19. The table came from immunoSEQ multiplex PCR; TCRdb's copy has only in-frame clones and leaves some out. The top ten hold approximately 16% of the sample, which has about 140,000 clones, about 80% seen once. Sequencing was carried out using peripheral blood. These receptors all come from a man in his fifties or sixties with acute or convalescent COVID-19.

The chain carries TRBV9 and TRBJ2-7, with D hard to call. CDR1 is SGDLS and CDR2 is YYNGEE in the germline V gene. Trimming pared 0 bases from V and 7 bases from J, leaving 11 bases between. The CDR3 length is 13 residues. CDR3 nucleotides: TGTGCCAGCAGCGTAGAGCCGCTCAAGGAGCAGTACTTC. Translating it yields CASSVEPLKEQYF. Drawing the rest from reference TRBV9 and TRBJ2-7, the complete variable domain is DSGVTQTPKHLITATGQRVTLRCSPRSGDLSVYWYQQSLDQGLQFLIQYYNGEERAKGNILERFSAQQFPDLHSELNLSSLELGDSALYFCASSVEPLKEQYFGPGTRLTVT.

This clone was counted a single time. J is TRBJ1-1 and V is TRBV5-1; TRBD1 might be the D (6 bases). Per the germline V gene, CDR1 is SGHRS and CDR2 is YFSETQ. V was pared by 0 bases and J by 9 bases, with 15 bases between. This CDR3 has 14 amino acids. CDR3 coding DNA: TGCGCCAGCAGCTTGGCCTCCTGGGACAAAAAAGCTTTCTTT. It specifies CASSLASWDKKAFF.

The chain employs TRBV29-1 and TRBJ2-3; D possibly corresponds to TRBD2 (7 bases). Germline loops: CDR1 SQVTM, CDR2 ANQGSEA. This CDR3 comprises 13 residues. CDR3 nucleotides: TGCCGCACAGGCAACGGGGGGCCAGATACGCAGTATTTT. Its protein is CRTGNGGPDTQYF.